This T cell receptor (beta chain) was profiled in a study of blood T cell repertoires in COVID-19. On the study more broadly: T cells, B-cell-depleted T cells, or PBMCs provided the cDNA or gDNA that served as material.

CDR3 size: 12 residues. Germline-derived CDR1 and CDR2 are MNHEY and SMNVEV (reference sequence). V lost 6 bases and J lost 6; bases outside the gene matches: 3. The authors' processing: The assay estimated nucleated cells by amplifying reference gene primers. Only in-frame clones appear in the TCRdb table, and some are missing; sequencing was by immunoSEQ multiplex PCR. V, J and clone size were drawn from that table, and D and trimming were deduced from the DNA. The profile covers around 280,000 clones, with 75% to 90% appearing a single time and 2% to 2.5% taken by the ten largest. The sequence was obtained from a woman between 50 and 59 years old who had recovered from COVID-19. V and J are TRBV27 and TRBJ2-7, with 9 nucleotides matching TRBD1. Material: peripheral blood. CDR3 bases: TGTGCCAGCAGGGGACAGGGATTCGAGCAGTACTTC. It codes for CASRGQGFEQYF.